The 24 T cell receptor beta chains below were found in one sample sequenced in a study of cytomegalovirus exposure and HLA in healthy donors. The PCR employed 60 Vbeta primers together with 13 Jbeta primers. The data were produced by immunoSEQ multiplex PCR, yet TCRdb's version contains in-frame clones alone and is incomplete. This table holds 100,000 to 150,000 clones, 80% found once. The specimen sequenced was PBMCs. These receptor sequences come from a woman aged 40-49 years in good health and CMV-seronegative.

This sequence joins TRBV28 and TRBJ2-7, with no clear D. The CDR3 sequence is 14 residues long. V lost 4 bases and J lost 4, with 14 bases in between. Germline V CDR1 and CDR2: MDHEN, SYDVKM. The CDR3 sequence: CASSSAAIYYEQYF. CDR3 coding DNA: TGTGCCAGCAGTTCCGCAGCGATATATTACGAGCAGTACTTC.

The V call is TRBV5-8, the J call TRBJ2-5; the D gene is possibly TRBD1 (6 bases). Germline values: CDR1 SGHTS, CDR2 YDEGEE. Trimming took off 2 bases at V and 5 bases at J, with 13 bases between the two ends. The CDR3 totals 14 residues. The CDR3 bases are TGTGCCAGCAGCTTTAGGGGTACAGGGGAGACCCAGTACTTC. It encodes CASSFRGTGETQYF. Filled out from reference TRBV5-8 and TRBJ2-5, the complete variable domain reads EAGVTQSPTHLIKTRGQQATLRCSPISGHTSVYWYQQALGLGLQFLLWYDEGEERNRGNFPPRFSGRQFPNYSSELNVNALELEDSALYLCASSFRGTGETQYFGPGTRLLVL.

The V call is TRBV10-3, the J call TRBJ2-1; the match to TRBD1 covers 10 bases. Trimming cost V 7 bases and J 9 bases; bases outside gene matches: 6. The CDR3 totals 13 residues. Germline V gene sequence: CDR1 ENHRY, CDR2 SYGVKD. The CDR3 here is CAIMGQGFAEQFF. The CDR3 bases are TGTGCCATCATGGGACAGGGGTTCGCTGAGCAGTTCTTC.

This clone has a single count. The chain links TRBV29-1 to TRBJ2-7; tentatively, D is TRBD1 (6 bases). CDR1 is SQVTM, CDR2 ANQGSEA, per germline. Trimming left V 2 bases short and J 4 bases short, with 9 bases between. This CDR3 is 12 amino acids long. CDR3 amino acids: CSVESQGYEQYF. Here the CDR3 DNA reads TGCAGCGTTGAATCCCAGGGGTACGAGCAGTACTTC.

The chain links TRBV7-8 to TRBJ1-5, with 7 bases that match TRBD1. With V trimmed by 0 bases and J by 4 bases, 6 bases remained unmatched. The CDR3 length is 16 residues. Germline values: CDR1 SGHVS, CDR2 FQNEAQ. CDR3 coding DNA: TGTGCCAGCAGCTTAGCGGGACAGAGTTTGAATCAGCCCCAGCATTTT. Translated: CASSLAGQSLNQPQHF.

The J gene is TRBJ2-3, the V gene TRBV7-8; no definite D call. Looked up from germline, CDR1 is SGHVS and CDR2 is FQNEAQ. V lost 1 base to trimming and J lost 2 bases, with 7 bases between them. There are 14 residues in the CDR3. Here the CDR3 reads CASSLDRHTDTQYF. CDR3 in DNA: TGTGCCAGCAGCTTAGATAGACACACAGATACGCAGTATTTT.

The chain has TRBV15 and TRBJ2-5; D remains unclear. The end of the DNA aligns better with TRBJ2-7, so the J call may be wrong. CDR1 LNHNV and CDR2 YYDKDF come from the germline V gene (reference sequence). The CDR3 has 14 residues. The CDR3 reads CATSRAANLYEQYF. CDR3 coding DNA: TGTGCCACCAGCAGAGCCGCGAACCTCTACGAGCAGTACTTC.

The chain is built from TRBV9 and TRBJ1-3; tentatively, D is TRBD1 (6 bases). In germline, CDR1 is SGDLS, CDR2 YYNGEE. CDR3 length: 14 residues. V gave up 0 bases and J gave up 5 bases, with 9 bases separating them. The CDR3 DNA follows: TGTGCCAGCAGCGTAGGACAGGAGAGAAACACCATATATTTT. Amino acids: CASSVGQERNTIYF.

The chain combines TRBV6-5 with TRBJ2-7; D gene unclear. The CDR3 covers 14 residues. V was shortened by 2 bases and J by 6 bases, with 14 bases between the two germline ends. Germline V gene lookup returns CDR1 MNHEY and CDR2 SVGAGI. CDR3: CASSYGRGAFEQYF. CDR3 nucleotide sequence: TGTGCCAGCAGTTACGGCCGCGGCGCCTTCGAGCAGTACTTC.

The chain combines TRBV13 with TRBJ1-2; D remains ambiguous. The CDR3 contains 12 residues. V lost 3 bases, J lost 5 bases, and 7 bases lay in between. Germline assignment: CDR1 PRHDT and CDR2 FYEKMQ (reference sequence). The CDR3 DNA reads TGTGCCAGCAGCTTGCGGGAATATGGCTACACCTTC. It is translated as CASSLREYGYTF.

The rearrangement joins TRBV5-1 to TRBJ2-3; possibly TRBD2 for D (5 bases). The CDR3 totals 16 residues. In germline, CDR1 is SGHRS, CDR2 YFSETQ. Trimming cost V 4 bases and J 2 bases, with 17 bases left between them. CDR3 sequence: CASSRADSRDTDTQYF. Written as DNA, the CDR3 is TGCGCCAGCAGCCGTGCGGACTCCCGAGACACAGATACGCAGTATTTT. Filled out from reference TRBV5-1 and TRBJ2-3, the complete variable domain reads KAGVTQTPRYLIKTRGQQVTLSCSPISGHRSVSWYQQTPGQGLQFLFEYFSETQRNKGNFPGRFSGRQFSNSRSEMNVSTLELGDSALYLCASSRADSRDTDTQYFGPGTRLTVL.

V and J are TRBV6-1 and TRBJ2-3, with TRBD2 matching 11 bases. V gave up 1 base and J gave up 4 bases; unmatched junction bases: 1. From germline, CDR1 is MNHNS and CDR2 SASEGT. The CDR3 runs 15 residues. DNA of the CDR3: TGTGCCAGCAGTGAAGTTAGCGGGGGGGCAGATACGCAGTATTTT. As protein: CASSEVSGGADTQYF.

The chain is built from TRBV21-1 and TRBJ1-2; the tabulated D call, TRBD1, remains unverified against the DNA. TRBV21-1 is recorded as a pseudogene. This CDR3 spans 19 amino acids. CDR3 sequence reads: CASSSSSGQARQLYRGYTF. DNA of the CDR3: TGTGCCAGCAGCTCCTCATCAGGACAGGCGCGCCAATTGTATCGTGGCTACACCTTC.

This clone was seen more than once but under ten times. The chain employs TRBV5-6 and TRBJ1-2, with a possible D match to TRBD1 (6 bases). The V gene lost 6 bases and the J gene lost 3 bases, with 15 bases spanning the gap. From germline, CDR1 is SGHDT and CDR2 YYEEEE. This CDR3 spans 14 amino acids. CDR3 amino acids: CASTPRGADYGYTF. The CDR3 DNA sequence: TGTGCCAGCACCCCCCGGGGGGCAGACTATGGCTACACCTTC.

V usage is TRBV9 and J usage is TRBJ2-3, with 8 bases lining up with TRBD2. The CDR3 length is 15 residues. Germline V gene sequence: CDR1 SGDLS, CDR2 YYNGEE. The junction had 4 bases not matched to a gene; V was cut back by 3 bases and J by 1 base. CDR3 protein: CASSASTSGTDTQYF. The CDR3, as DNA: TGTGCCAGCAGCGCCTCGACTAGCGGCACAGATACGCAGTATTTT. The full variable domain, in which reference TRBV9 and TRBJ2-3 provide the parts outside the CDR3, is DSGVTQTPKHLITATGQRVTLRCSPRSGDLSVYWYQQSLDQGLQFLIQYYNGEERAKGNILERFSAQQFPDLHSELNLSSLELGDSALYFCASSASTSGTDTQYFGPGTRLTVL.

The chain employs TRBV28 and TRBJ1-1, with TRBD1 matching over 9 bases. There are 14 residues in the CDR3. Germline lookup yields CDR1 MDHEN and CDR2 SYDVKM. J was trimmed by 7 bases and V by 6 bases; bases with no gene match: 9. The CDR3 DNA follows: TGTGCCAGCAGCCCCGACAGGGGGATCGGTGAAGCTTTCTTT. Amino acids: CASSPDRGIGEAFF.

The chain employs TRBV5-1 and TRBJ1-2; possible D gene TRBD1, 5 bases. CDR3 length equals 12 residues. V was cut by 0 bases and J by 6 bases, with 6 bases left in between. Germline CDR1 and CDR2: SGHRS and YFSETQ. Here the CDR3 reads CASSLEGDGYTF. DNA of the CDR3: TGCGCCAGCAGCTTGGAAGGGGATGGCTACACCTTC.

The sample holds a few counts of this clone. The genes are TRBV2 and TRBJ1-5; 7 bases map to TRBD1. The germline V gene encodes CDR1 SNHLY and CDR2 FYNNEI. This CDR3 is built from 17 residues. V shed 6 bases, J shed 0 bases, and the junction held 11 bases outside the gene matches. CDR3 sequence: CASRRGDSPYSNQPQHF. The CDR3 bases are TGTGCCAGCAGGCGAGGGGACAGCCCTTATAGCAATCAGCCCCAGCATTTT.

V gene TRBV7-8 combines with J gene TRBJ2-3; 12 bases agree with TRBD2. The CDR3 sequence is 13 residues long. The germline V gene encodes CDR1 SGHVS and CDR2 FQNEAQ. V trimming: 1 base; J trimming: 14 bases; junction bases outside the gene matches: 4. The CDR3, as DNA: TGTGCCAGCAGCTTAGGACTAGCGGGAGATTTGTATTTT. Translation gives CASSLGLAGDLYF.

The chain couples TRBV7-3 to TRBJ2-2, with TRBD1 as a possible D gene (6 bases). CDR1 is SGHTA, CDR2 FQGTGA, per germline. V shed 5 bases and J shed 5 bases, with 9 bases lying between them. This CDR3 has 13 amino acids. The CDR3 DNA reads TGTGCCAGCAGCCCACAGGGTACCGGGGAGCTGTTTTTT. Translating gives CASSPQGTGELFF.

V is TRBV19 and J is TRBJ2-1, with D possibly matching TRBD2 (6 bases). CDR1 is LNHDA, CDR2 SQIVND, per germline (reference sequence). The CDR3 contains 13 residues. Trimming removed 10 bases from V and 0 bases from J, with 10 bases in between. The CDR3 loop is CATAGSSYNEQFF. The CDR3 nucleotides read TGTGCCACCGCGGGGAGCTCCTACAATGAGCAGTTCTTC. The full variable domain, completed using reference TRBV19 and TRBJ2-1, is DGGITQSPKYLFRKEGQNVTLSCEQNLNHDAMYWYRQDPGQGLRLIYYSQIVNDFQKGDIAEGYSVSREKKESFPLTVTSAQKNPTAFYLCATAGSSYNEQFFGPGTRLTVL.

This clone was detected only a few times. This chain's CDR3 is CASQASGNTIYF. In DNA, the CDR3 is TGTGCCAGCCAGGCCTCTGGAAACACCATATATTTT. The chain employs TRBV7-2 and TRBJ1-3; no firm D call. Germline CDR1 is SGHTA and CDR2 is FQGNSA. The ends were cut back, 8 bases at V and 0 bases at J, with 5 bases in the middle. CDR3 length: 12 amino acids.

The chain has TRBV7-2 and TRBJ2-7; 9 nucleotides line up with TRBD1. V trimming: 5 bases; J trimming: 5 bases; junction bases outside the gene matches: 7. Germline-derived CDR1 and CDR2 are SGHTA and FQGNSA. The CDR3 is 14 residues long. CDR3 protein: CASSDRTGVHEQYF. The CDR3 DNA is TGTGCCAGCAGCGATCGGACAGGGGTCCACGAGCAGTACTTC.

The CDR3 DNA sequence: TGTGCCAGCAGTTTACTGGGGGGGTATGGCTACACCTTC. Translated: CASSLLGGYGYTF. The chain couples TRBV27 to TRBJ1-2, with D possibly TRBD1 on 5 matching bases. In germline, CDR1 is MNHEY, CDR2 SMNVEV (reference sequence). V lost 2 bases, J lost 5 bases, and 9 bases lay in between. The CDR3 is 13 residues long.